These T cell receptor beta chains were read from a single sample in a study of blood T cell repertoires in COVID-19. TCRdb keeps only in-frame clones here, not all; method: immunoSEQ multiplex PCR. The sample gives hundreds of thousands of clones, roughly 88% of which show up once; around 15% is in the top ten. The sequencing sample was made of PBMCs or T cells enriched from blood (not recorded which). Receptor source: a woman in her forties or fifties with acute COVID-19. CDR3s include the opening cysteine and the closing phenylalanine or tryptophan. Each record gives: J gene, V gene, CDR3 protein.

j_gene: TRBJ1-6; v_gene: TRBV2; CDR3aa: CASTLDSLYNSPLHF
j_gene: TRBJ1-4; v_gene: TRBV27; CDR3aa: CASRLTPGGWDEKLFF
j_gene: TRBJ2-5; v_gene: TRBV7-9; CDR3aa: CASSLAQELSGGTQYF
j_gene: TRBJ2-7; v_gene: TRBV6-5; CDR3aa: CASSSPVSGPTYEQYF
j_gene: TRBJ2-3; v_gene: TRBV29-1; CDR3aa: CSAGTSLDTQYF
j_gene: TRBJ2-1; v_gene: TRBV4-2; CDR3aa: CASSQETNEQFF
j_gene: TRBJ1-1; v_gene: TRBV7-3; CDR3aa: CASNPGTANTEAFF
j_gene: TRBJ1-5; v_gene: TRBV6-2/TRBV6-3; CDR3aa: CASSYWSGIRNQPQHF
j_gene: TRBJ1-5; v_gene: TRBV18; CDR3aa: CASSSTGYSNQPQHF
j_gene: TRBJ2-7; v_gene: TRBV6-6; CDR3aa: CASSYSGGAGVYEQYF
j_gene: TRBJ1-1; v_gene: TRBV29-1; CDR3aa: CSVRLNRGGAFF
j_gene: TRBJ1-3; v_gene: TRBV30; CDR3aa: CAWSGGNTIYF
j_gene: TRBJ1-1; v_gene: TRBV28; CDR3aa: CASSLFRAAGQFETEAFF
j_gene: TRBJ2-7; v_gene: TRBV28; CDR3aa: CASSPSRGFSYEQYF
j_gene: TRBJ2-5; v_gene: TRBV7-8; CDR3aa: CASSWGRQQETQYF
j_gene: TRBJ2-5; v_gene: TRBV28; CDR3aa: CASSFSTSGRLQETQYF
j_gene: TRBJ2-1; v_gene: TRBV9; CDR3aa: CASSGGQGLYNEQFF
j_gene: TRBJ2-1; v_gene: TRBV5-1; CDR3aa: CASSGAGQGTYNEQFF
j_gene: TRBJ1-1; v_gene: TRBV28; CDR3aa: CASSFRGSTEAFF